What follows are 18 T cell receptor beta chains derived from one specimen sequenced in a study of cytomegalovirus exposure and HLA in healthy donors. The data were produced by immunoSEQ multiplex PCR, yet TCRdb's version contains in-frame clones alone and is incomplete. There are about 63,000 clones in the sample; 70% to 90% occur only once, and over 1% lies in the top ten. The source material was PBMCs. The receptors originated from a woman aged 18-35 years in good health and CMV-seronegative.

V gene TRBV6-1 combines with J gene TRBJ2-5; D unclear. This CDR3 region has 13 residues. Trimming took 4 bases from V and 1 from J, leaving 7 bases between them. Germline CDR1 is MNHNS and CDR2 is SASEGT. The CDR3 bases are TGTGCCAGCAGTGTGAAGCGCCAAGAGACCCAGTACTTC. Translated, it gives CASSVKRQETQYF.

The chain employs TRBV5-4 and TRBJ2-3; D gene uncertain. The CDR3 has 13 amino acids. Germline V gene data show CDR1 as SGHNT and CDR2 as YYREEE (reference sequence). Trimming removed 1 base from V and 2 bases from J, with 5 bases in between. The CDR3 protein is CASSLQITDTQYF. DNA of the CDR3: TGTGCCAGCAGCTTGCAGATCACAGATACGCAGTATTTT.

This chain joins TRBV6-1 and TRBJ1-2; 8 positions match TRBD1. V gave up 5 bases and J gave up 6 bases; unmatched junction bases: 5. The CDR3 is made up of 13 amino acids. Per germline, CDR1 MNHNS and CDR2 SASEGT. The CDR3 DNA is TGTGCCAGCAGTCAAGGGACAGGCGATGGCTACACCTTC. This encodes CASSQGTGDGYTF.

V usage is TRBV13 and J usage is TRBJ1-2; maybe TRBD1 (5 bases). Per the germline V gene, CDR1 is PRHDT and CDR2 is FYEKMQ (reference sequence). The CDR3 covers 13 residues. Trimming took off 1 base at V and 4 bases at J, with 7 bases between the two ends. The CDR3 bases are TGTGCCAGCAGCTTAGCGGGGGGCTATGGCTACACCTTC. The encoded protein is CASSLAGGYGYTF. Combining the CDR3 with reference TRBV13 and TRBJ1-2 gives the whole variable domain AAGVIQSPRHLIKEKRETATLKCYPIPRHDTVYWYQQGPGQDPQFLISFYEKMQSDKGSIPDRFSAQQFSDYHSELNMSSLELGDSALYFCASSLAGGYGYTFGSGTRLTVV.

The CDR3 DNA sequence: TGCAGCGTTGAAGATCTTAGACAGGGTCATGGGAAAGAGACCCAGTACTTC. Protein sequence: CSVEDLRQGHGKETQYF. The rearrangement links TRBV29-1 to TRBJ2-5; 7 bases are a match to TRBD1. The germline gives CDR1 SQVTM, CDR2 ANQGSEA. The CDR3 loop spans 17 amino acids. Germline trimming cut 0 bases from V and 3 bases from J; bases unmatched to any gene: 13.

The chain carries TRBV19 and TRBJ2-3; TRBD2 matches at 7 bases. The CDR3 loop spans 14 amino acids. V shed 5 bases and J 1 base; nucleotides not matched to a gene: 3. Germline CDR1 is LNHDA and CDR2 is SQIVND (reference sequence). The CDR3 loop is CASSGGGGTDTQYF. The CDR3, as DNA: TGTGCCAGTAGTGGGGGGGGAGGCACAGATACGCAGTATTTT.

This clone was detected a few times. The chain combines TRBV28 with TRBJ2-3, with TRBD2 matching 8 bases. The CDR3 is 15 residues long. Per the germline V gene, CDR1 is MDHEN and CDR2 is SYDVKM. The V gene end was trimmed by 4 bases and the J gene end by 2 bases; junction bases not matched to a gene: 5. CDR3 amino acids: CASSSGGRSTDTQYF. DNA of the CDR3: TGTGCCAGCAGTTCTGGCGGGAGGTCCACAGATACGCAGTATTTT.

This rearrangement joins TRBV4-1 to TRBJ1-1, with D possibly matching TRBD1 (6 bases). Germline CDR1 reads MGHRA; CDR2 reads YSYEKL. The CDR3 totals 15 residues. V lost 2 bases and J lost 6, with 16 bases in between. The CDR3 DNA reads TGCGCCAGCAGCCAACCTACAGGGAGTAGGGCTGAAGCTTTCTTT. This sequence encodes CASSQPTGSRAEAFF.

The CDR3 region is CASSALPGQGAGETQYF. In DNA, the CDR3 is TGCGCCAGCAGCGCTCTCCCGGGACAGGGGGCAGGAGAGACCCAGTACTTC. The chain combines TRBV4-1 with TRBJ2-5, with 12 bases aligning to TRBD1. CDR3 size: 17 residues. The germline CDR1 and CDR2 sequences are MGHRA and YSYEKL. V trimming: 5 bases; J trimming: 4 bases; junction bases outside the gene matches: 11.

The chain couples TRBV6-6 to TRBJ1-5, with D possibly TRBD1 on 5 matching bases. Germline lookup yields CDR1 MNHNY and CDR2 SVGAGI (reference sequence). Trimming pared 6 bases from V and 11 bases from J, leaving 11 bases between. The CDR3 totals 11 residues. The CDR3 protein is CASSTGGAQHF. For the CDR3, the DNA is TGTGCCAGCAGCACGGGGGGGGCCCAGCATTTT.

This chain connects TRBV18 to TRBJ2-3; 8 positions match TRBD1. The V gene end was trimmed by 4 bases and the J gene end by 1 base; junction bases not matched to a gene: 4. CDR3 length: 15 residues. Germline values: CDR1 KGHSH, CDR2 LQKENI. CDR3 loop: CASSQQGVGTDTQYF. CDR3 nucleotide sequence: TGTGCCAGCTCACAACAGGGGGTCGGCACAGATACGCAGTATTTT.

This clone was picked up a small number of times. The genes are TRBV5-1 and TRBJ1-2; 9 bases map to TRBD1. There are 14 residues in the CDR3. From germline, CDR1 is SGHRS and CDR2 YFSETQ. After removal of 4 bases from V and 3 bases from J, the junction contained 4 bases not matched to a gene. CDR3 sequence: CASSLGDRDYGYTF. CDR3 nucleotides: TGCGCCAGCAGCCTAGGGGACAGGGACTATGGCTACACCTTC.

The chain combines TRBV28 with TRBJ2-5; D perhaps matches TRBD1 (6 bases). With 6 bases removed from V and 5 bases from J, the gap between germline ends came to 19 bases. The CDR3 length is 15 residues. CDR1 MDHEN and CDR2 SYDVKM come from the germline V gene. The CDR3 here is CASSSPGRGEETQYF. The CDR3 region has the DNA TGTGCCAGCAGCTCCCCAGGCAGGGGAGAGGAGACCCAGTACTTC. Combining the CDR3 with reference TRBV28 and TRBJ2-5 gives the whole variable domain DVKVTQSSRYLVKRTGEKVFLECVQDMDHENMFWYRQDPGLGLRLIYFSYDVKMKEKGDIPEGYSVSREKKERFSLILESASTNQTSMYLCASSSPGRGEETQYFGPGTRLLVL.

The chain has TRBV28 and TRBJ1-5; 7 nucleotides align to TRBD1. The ends lost 3 bases at V and 0 bases at J; junction bases unmatched: 14. The CDR3 is 19 amino acids. Germline V CDR1 and CDR2: MDHEN, SYDVKM. Here the CDR3 DNA reads TGTGCCAGCAGTTTCCTCTCTCTTCGGACAGGTAATAGCAATCAGCCCCAGCATTTT. Translating it yields CASSFLSLRTGNSNQPQHF.

This rearrangement joins TRBV12-5 to TRBJ2-1, with 8 bases lining up with TRBD2. The CDR3 is made up of 21 amino acids. V shed 0 bases, J shed 0 bases, and the junction held 16 bases outside the gene matches. CDR1 LGHNT and CDR2 FRNRAP come from the germline V gene. CDR3 sequence reads: CASGLVPRWAGGRGSYNEQFF. For the CDR3, the DNA is TGTGCTAGTGGTTTGGTACCCCGGTGGGCGGGGGGCCGGGGCTCCTACAATGAGCAGTTCTTC.

The V call is TRBV28, the J call TRBJ1-2; TRBD1 aligns across 9 bases. The germline V gene encodes CDR1 MDHEN and CDR2 SYDVKM. V gave up 4 bases and J gave up 8 bases; unmatched junction bases: 17. The CDR3 has 17 residues. CDR3: CASSSPNHPGTGFGYTF. DNA for the CDR3: TGTGCCAGCAGTTCACCCAATCATCCCGGGACAGGGTTCGGCTACACCTTC.

This chain uses TRBV10-3 with TRBJ1-4; 9 nucleotides align to TRBD1. CDR1 and CDR2 from the germline V gene are ENHRY and SYGVKD. After removal of 0 bases from V and 0 bases from J, the junction contained 8 bases not matched to a gene. The CDR3 is made up of 19 amino acids. CDR3 loop: CAISESRGTGSATNEKLFF. CDR3 coding DNA: TGTGCCATCAGTGAGTCCCGTGGGACAGGGTCCGCAACTAATGAAAAACTGTTTTTT.

This chain connects TRBV4-2 to TRBJ2-7; D gene uncertain. The length of the CDR3 is 13 residues. Germline lookup yields CDR1 LGHNA and CDR2 YNFKEQ. V lost 0 bases to trimming and J lost 7 bases, with 10 bases between them. The CDR3 spells CASSQDWAVEQYF. The CDR3 DNA reads TGTGCCAGCAGCCAAGATTGGGCTGTGGAGCAGTACTTC.